The 5 T cell receptor beta chains reported below all come from one sample, sequenced in a study of cytomegalovirus exposure and HLA in healthy donors. PCR used 60 Vbeta primers and 13 Jbeta primers. Clones were read by immunoSEQ multiplex PCR, and TCRdb kept only the in-frame ones, dropping some. The top ten hold 2% to 2.5% of the sample, which has over 95,000 clones, about 70% seen once. The material sequenced was PBMCs. The receptors come from a human donor in good health.

Written as DNA, the CDR3 is TGTGCCAGCCGGGGACAGGGTAATTCACCCCTCCACTTT. It yields the protein CASRGQGNSPLHF. V usage is TRBV6-5 and J usage is TRBJ1-6; 9 bases are shared with TRBD1. The CDR3 covers 13 residues. V lost 8 bases and J lost 6; bases outside the gene matches: 2. CDR1 is MNHEY and CDR2 is SVGAGI in the germline V gene.

The rearrangement uses TRBV6-6 and TRBJ1-5; 8 bases align to TRBD1. This CDR3 is built from 15 residues. V lost 2 bases, J lost 1 base, and 1 base stayed unmatched. Germline CDR1 and CDR2: MNHNY and SVGAGI (reference sequence). The CDR3 sequence: CASSYDRGSNQPQHF. The CDR3 nucleotides read TGTGCCAGCAGTTACGACAGGGGAAGCAATCAGCCCCAGCATTTT.

V and J are TRBV9 and TRBJ2-2, with 12 bases fitting TRBD2. The CDR3 consists of 17 residues. After removal of 3 bases from V and 7 bases from J, the junction contained 10 bases not matched to a gene. Germline CDR1 is SGDLS and CDR2 is YYNGEE. The CDR3 loop is CASSATPSGGAVGELFF. For the CDR3, the DNA is TGTGCCAGCAGCGCGACCCCTAGCGGGGGGGCGGTCGGGGAGCTGTTTTTT.

V usage is TRBV30 and J usage is TRBJ2-1, with 14 nucleotides matching TRBD2. CDR3 length: 14 amino acids. Unmatched junction bases numbered 1, after V lost 1 base and J lost 8 bases. CDR1 GTSNPN and CDR2 SVGIG come from the germline V gene (reference sequence). The CDR3 DNA follows: TGTGCCTGGAGTGCGGGACTAGCGGGAGATGAGCAGTTCTTC. Amino acid sequence: CAWSAGLAGDEQFF.

This clone appeared once. The chain has TRBV4-2 and TRBJ1-5; TRBD1 aligns across 9 bases. Unmatched junction bases numbered 6, after V lost 1 base and J lost 5 bases. The CDR3 consists of 16 residues. The germline gives CDR1 LGHNA, CDR2 YNFKEQ. The CDR3 loop reads CASSQGFRQGDQPQHF. CDR3 nucleotides: TGTGCCAGCAGCCAAGGCTTCCGACAGGGGGATCAGCCCCAGCATTTT.